One and the same sample provided the 10 T cell receptor beta chains below, sequenced in a study of T-cell memory formation after mild COVID-19. Via MiXCR, TCRdb re-called the 5' RACE reads, giving one row per CDR3 protein. The sample has under 700,000 distinct CDR3 sequences; over 20% are singletons. The sequenced material came from PBMCs or a T cell subset sorted from them (not recorded which). The receptors derive from an adult woman who had mild COVID-19 (a few samples of this study predate the infection). Cell type and time point are not known.

This clonotype was seen only a few times. The rearrangement links TRBV20-1 to TRBJ2-2, with 10 bases identical to TRBD2. Trimming cost V 0 bases and J 4 bases; bases outside gene matches: 2. The CDR3 extends over 15 amino acids. Germline V gives CDR1 DFQATT, CDR2 SNEGSKA (reference sequence). The CDR3 region is CSARDQREGTGELFF. CDR3 DNA: TGCAGTGCTAGAGACCAGCGGGAGGGCACCGGGGAGCTGTTTTTT.

The chain couples TRBV12-3 or TRBV12-4 to TRBJ2-3; 9 bases map to TRBD2. The CDR3 extends over 15 amino acids. V shed 2 bases and J 1 base; nucleotides not matched to a gene: 1. The CDR3 DNA is TGTGCCAGCAGTTTACGGACTAGCGGCACAGATACGCAGTATTTT. This translates into CASSLRTSGTDTQYF.

This chain joins TRBV18 and TRBJ2-7; TRBD1 is a possible D gene (6 bases). V was trimmed by 0 bases and J by 0 bases, leaving 15 bases between them. This CDR3 has 17 residues. Germline values: CDR1 KGHSH, CDR2 LQKENI. The CDR3 region is CASSPPDMGASSYEQYF. The CDR3 DNA follows: TGTGCCAGCTCACCACCGGACATGGGGGCAAGCTCCTACGAGCAGTACTTC.

This clonotype was detected only once. The CDR3 coding sequence is TGTGCCAGCAGTGAAGCCTTGGGCAGTAATGAAAAACTGTTTTTT. Translation gives CASSEALGSNEKLFF. The J gene is TRBJ1-4, the V gene TRBV2; D call uncertain. V lost 0 bases and J 4 bases, leaving 9 bases between the germline ends. Germline V gene lookup returns CDR1 SNHLY and CDR2 FYNNEI. The CDR3 loop spans 15 amino acids.

In its sample, this clonotype was seen a few times. The chain links TRBV7-6 to TRBJ2-7; D remains unclear. Trimming stripped 1 base from V and 4 bases from J, with 11 bases between. The CDR3 is 14 amino acids. The germline gives CDR1 SGHVS, CDR2 FNYEAQ. The CDR3 DNA reads TGTGCCAGCAGCTTAGTAGATTCTCTTTACGAGCAGTACTTC. It encodes CASSLVDSLYEQYF. Drawing the rest from reference TRBV7-6 and TRBJ2-7, the complete variable domain is GAGVSQSPRYKVTKRGQDVALRCDPISGHVSLYWYRQALGQGPEFLTYFNYEAQQDKSGLPNDRFSAERPEGSISTLTIQRTEQRDSAMYRCASSLVDSLYEQYFGPGTRLTVT.

This clonotype has more than one count but fewer than ten. V is TRBV7-2 and J is TRBJ2-3; possibly TRBD2 for D (5 bases). V was cut by 5 bases and J by 5 bases, with 8 bases left in between. The CDR3 runs 12 residues. In germline, CDR1 is SGHTA, CDR2 FQGNSA. The CDR3 loop is CASSPTRDTQYF. The CDR3 region has the DNA TGTGCCAGCAGCCCTACTAGAGATACGCAGTATTTT.

V is TRBV4-1 and J is TRBJ2-7, with 7 nucleotides matching TRBD1. The J segment lost 3 bases and the V segment lost 4 bases, leaving 9 bases of the junction unmatched. CDR3 length equals 15 residues. CDR1 MGHRA and CDR2 YSYEKL come from the germline V gene. The DNA for the CDR3 is TGCGCCAGCAGCCCGACCCTCCGGGACAGCTACGAGCAGTACTTC. This encodes CASSPTLRDSYEQYF.

The gene calls are TRBV11-2 and TRBJ2-5; tentative D call: TRBD2 (6 bases). Germline CDR1 SGHAT, CDR2 FQNNGV. There are 13 residues in the CDR3. Trimming took 7 bases from V and 4 from J, leaving 13 bases between them. CDR3 in amino acids: CASTPRGRETQYF. DNA of the CDR3: TGTGCCAGCACCCCTCGGGGGAGAGAGACCCAGTACTTC.

This clonotype was seen only a few times. The chain combines TRBV6-5 with TRBJ2-3; D remains ambiguous. Germline-derived CDR1 and CDR2 are MNHEY and SVGAGI. The CDR3 spans 16 residues. V was pared by 0 bases and J by 0 bases, with 10 bases between. The DNA for the CDR3 is TGTGCCAGCAGTTACTCGCTGAGCAGCAGCACAGATACGCAGTATTTT. Translating it yields CASSYSLSSSTDTQYF.

This chain links TRBV24-1 with TRBJ1-4; weak D call: TRBD1 (5 bases). V lost 5 bases and J 3 bases, leaving 24 bases between the germline ends. Germline V CDR1 and CDR2: KGHDR, SFDVKD. The CDR3 has 19 residues. As DNA, the CDR3 is TGTGCCACCAGTGCACTCGACTATAGTACAGGCTCCGCTAATGAAAAACTGTTTTTT. Translated, it gives CATSALDYSTGSANEKLFF.